Each of the 21 T cell receptor beta chains below was sequenced from the same sample in a study of T cells in localized non-small cell lung cancer. Clones were sequenced by immunoSEQ multiplex PCR, and TCRdb holds only the in-frame ones, with some missing. The sample carries around 2,900 clones, 25% recorded once. Source: lung tumor tissue, taken before any cancer treatment. The receptors come from a man aged 35-69 years with stage III lung adenocarcinoma.

This clone is labeled as medium-sized (0.01 to 0.1%). CDR3 sequence: CASRRDSTDTQYF. The DNA of the CDR3 is TGTGCCAGCAGGCGGGACAGCACAGATACGCAGTATTTT. The chain uses TRBV7-2 and TRBJ2-3; possible D gene TRBD2, 6 bases. Germline CDR1 and CDR2: SGHTA and FQGNSA. The CDR3 covers 13 residues. The V end lost 6 bases, the J end lost 0 bases, and 7 bases lay between the germline ends.

This clone has a handful of counts. This chain joins TRBV6-8 and TRBJ1-1; D unclear. V was shortened by 4 bases and J by 5 bases, with 11 bases between the two germline ends. From germline, CDR1 is MNHGY and CDR2 SAAAGT. CDR3 length equals 13 residues. The CDR3 protein is CASSFGQRTEAFF. In nucleotides, the CDR3 is TGTGCCAGCAGTTTTGGGCAACGTACTGAAGCTTTCTTT.

There are a few counts of this clone. The CDR3 reads CASSFDGGRTYEQYF. The CDR3, as DNA: TGTGCCAGCAGCTTCGACGGAGGGCGTACCTACGAGCAGTACTTC. This chain connects TRBV11-3 to TRBJ2-7; possibly TRBD2 for D (6 bases). This CDR3 spans 15 amino acids. Trimming removed 3 bases from V and 2 bases from J, with 14 bases in between. Germline CDR1 and CDR2: SGHNT and YENEEA.

The gene calls are TRBV6-8 and TRBJ2-1, with D possibly called TRBD1 or TRBD2 (5 bases each). Germline CDR1 reads MNHGY; CDR2 reads SAAAGT. The CDR3 contains 15 residues. Trimming left V 6 bases short and J 0 bases short, with 12 bases between. CDR3 region: CASRGDQSSYNEQFF. The DNA for the CDR3 is TGTGCCAGCAGGGGGGACCAGAGCTCCTACAATGAGCAGTTCTTC.

This clone was counted a few times. This sequence joins TRBV29-1 and TRBJ1-2, with D maybe TRBD1 (6 bases). CDR1 SQVTM and CDR2 ANQGSEA come from the germline V gene. Trimming removed 5 bases from V and 3 bases from J, with 19 bases in between. This CDR3 comprises 15 residues. In DNA form, the CDR3 reads TGCAGCGTTAGGCCCTCGGAGGCAGGGGACTATGGCTACACCTTC. Protein product: CSVRPSEAGDYGYTF. Looking up the rest from reference TRBV29-1 and TRBJ1-2 gives the full variable domain: SAVISQKPSRDICQRGTSLTIQCQVDSQVTMMFWYRQQPGQSLTLIATANQGSEATYESGFVIDKFPISRPNLTFSTLTVSNMSPEDSSIYLCSVRPSEAGDYGYTFGSGTRLTVV.

This clone was detected only once. This CDR3 reads CASSPIGTVPEQYF. CDR3 bases: TGTGCCAGCTCACCGATCGGGACAGTACCCGAGCAGTACTTC. The rearrangement uses TRBV18 and TRBJ2-7; TRBD1 agrees at 7 bases. CDR3 length equals 14 residues. Germline V CDR1 and CDR2: KGHSH, LQKENI. V lost 3 bases and J lost 6; bases outside the gene matches: 8.

Notes on this clone: At one end, the junction sequence differs from germline, possibly due to a read error. V usage is TRBV7-2 and J usage is TRBJ2-5; D possibly uses TRBD1 or TRBD2 (7 bases each). The CDR3 runs 13 residues. The germline gives CDR1 SGHTA, CDR2 FQGNSA. The CDR3 is CARSFQGGETQYF. Written as DNA, the CDR3 is TGTGCCAGAAGCTTTCAGGGGGGGGAGACCCAGTACTTC.

By sample share, this clone is medium-sized (0.01 to 0.1%). The chain carries TRBV19 and TRBJ2-3, with a possible D match to TRBD1 (5 bases). The CDR3 is made up of 14 amino acids. Germline assignment: CDR1 LNHDA and CDR2 SQIVND (reference sequence). Trimming took 3 bases from V and 2 from J, leaving 9 bases between them. The DNA for the CDR3 is TGTGCCAGTAGTATTCAGGGTTCCACAGATACGCAGTATTTT. Encoded protein: CASSIQGSTDTQYF.

This clone was seen more than once but under ten times. The rearrangement links TRBV19 to TRBJ2-4; unclear D gene. This CDR3 is built from 13 residues. Germline assignment: CDR1 LNHDA and CDR2 SQIVND (reference sequence). Trimming took 1 base from V and 8 from J, leaving 9 bases between them. The CDR3 region has the DNA TGTGCCAGTAGTATAGTTTCTGGGGACATTCAGTACTTC. Translated, it gives CASSIVSGDIQYF.

The chain has TRBV4-1 and TRBJ2-1, with 10 bases matching TRBD2. Germline V lookup: CDR1 MGHRA, CDR2 YSYEKL. V shed 0 bases and J 0 bases; nucleotides not matched to a gene: 8. This CDR3 comprises 19 residues. DNA for the CDR3: TGCGCCAGCAGCCAAGATCGGGGTAGCGGGGGGTCCTCCTACAATGAGCAGTTCTTC. Translation gives CASSQDRGSGGSSYNEQFF.

Of note for this clone: At one boundary the junction diverges from the germline segment, which might be a read error. The chain carries TRBV15 and TRBJ2-1, with D unresolved. The CDR3 runs to 15 residues. Germline CDR1 is LNHNV and CDR2 is YYDKDF (reference sequence). The CDR3 DNA reads as TGTGCCAGCAGCCGTACACCACTCTCCTACAATGAGCAGTTCTTC. The encoded protein is CASSRTPLSYNEQFF.

This clone is termed medium-sized. J is TRBJ2-7 and V is TRBV11-3, with 7 positions matching TRBD1. Germline trimming cut 5 bases from V and 5 bases from J; bases unmatched to any gene: 12. CDR3 length: 15 residues. Germline CDR1 SGHNT, CDR2 YENEEA. CDR3 loop: CASSHDKTGQDEQYF. The CDR3 nucleotides read TGTGCCAGCAGCCACGACAAGACAGGGCAGGACGAGCAGTACTTC.

The sample holds a few counts of this clone. This chain connects TRBV11-3 to TRBJ1-1; no clear D. Trimming took off 4 bases at V and 0 bases at J, with 9 bases between the two ends. Germline V gene lookup returns CDR1 SGHNT and CDR2 YENEEA. CDR3 length equals 14 residues. DNA for the CDR3: TGTGCCAGCAGCTCCCCGAACATGAACACTGAAGCTTTCTTT. It yields the protein CASSSPNMNTEAFF.

The rearrangement links TRBV11-3 to TRBJ1-6; TRBD1 might be the D (5 bases). V gave up 5 bases and J gave up 6 bases, with 17 bases separating them. The CDR3 length is 16 residues. CDR1 and CDR2 from the germline V gene are SGHNT and YENEEA. CDR3 DNA: TGTGCCAGCAGCGTACGGGGACCGACCACTAATTCACCCCTCCACTTT. As protein: CASSVRGPTTNSPLHF.

The chain uses TRBV11-3 and TRBJ2-2; D may be TRBD2 (6 bases). Trimming removed 7 bases at V and 7 bases at J, with 25 bases between. CDR3 length: 17 amino acids. CDR1 is SGHNT and CDR2 is YENEEA in the germline V gene. The CDR3: CASKALGGTLILGELFF. CDR3 bases: TGTGCCAGCAAGGCTCTCGGGGGAACGTTGATCCTCGGGGAGCTGTTTTTT. The full variable domain, rest sourced from reference TRBV11-3 and TRBJ2-2, is EAGVVQSPRYKIIEKKQPVAFWCNPISGHNTLYWYLQNLGQGPELLIRYENEEAVDDSQLPKDRFSAERLKGVDSTLKIQPAELGDSAVYLCASKALGGTLILGELFFGEGSRLTVL.

This clone was recorded a few times. This chain links TRBV7-8 with TRBJ1-2; D is undetermined. Deletions cut 1 base from V and 9 bases from J, with 12 bases between. This CDR3 has 13 residues. The V gene's germline CDR1 is SGHVS and CDR2 FQNEAQ. The CDR3 bases are TGTGCCAGCAGCTTAGGGCCGGATCGCAGCTACACCTTC. Translated, it gives CASSLGPDRSYTF.

The V and J genes are TRBV28 and TRBJ2-4; TRBD2 matches at 9 bases. After removal of 1 base from V and 2 bases from J, the junction contained 3 bases not matched to a gene. This CDR3 contains 16 residues. From germline, CDR1 is MDHEN and CDR2 SYDVKM. The CDR3 DNA reads TGTGCCAGCAGTTTATTTAGCGGGGGCACCAAAAACATTCAGTACTTC. Its protein product is CASSLFSGGTKNIQYF.

This clone is termed medium-sized (0.01 to 0.1%). The read ends 1 residue before the CDR3 terminus; that terminus is restored from the germline J gene. This chain uses TRBV6-1 with TRBJ1-5, with D unresolved. V was cut by 1 base and J by 1 base, with 8 bases left in between. The CDR3 loop spans 15 amino acids. CDR1 and CDR2 from the germline V gene are MNHNS and SASEGT. The CDR3 is CASSEGAMSNQPQHF. CDR3 DNA, as far as it was read: TGTGCCAGCAGTGAAGGGGCAATGAGCAATCAGCCCCAGCAT.

In its sample, this clone ranks as medium-sized (0.01 to 0.1%). The chain couples TRBV4-1 to TRBJ1-1; D not resolved. The CDR3 covers 15 residues. Germline loops: CDR1 MGHRA, CDR2 YSYEKL. V dropped 1 base and J dropped 2 bases, with 11 bases sitting between them. The CDR3 loop reads CASSQGFAPNTEAFF. The CDR3 DNA reads TGCGCCAGCAGCCAAGGATTTGCCCCCAACACTGAAGCTTTCTTT.

This clone has more than one count but fewer than ten. The chain recombines TRBV6-8 with TRBJ1-4, with TRBD1 identical over 9 bases. V lost 6 bases to trimming and J lost 11 bases; unmatched junction nucleotides: 16. Per germline, CDR1 MNHGY and CDR2 SAAAGT. The CDR3 sequence is 16 residues long. This CDR3 is CASRSPGTGRSPKLFF. The CDR3 region has the DNA TGTGCCAGCAGATCACCCGGGACAGGGAGAAGCCCTAAACTGTTTTTT.

This clone has just a few counts. The J gene is TRBJ2-2, the V gene TRBV11-3, with D possibly matching TRBD2 (5 bases). V lost 5 bases and J lost 6, with 13 bases in between. The germline gives CDR1 SGHNT, CDR2 YENEEA. The CDR3 is made up of 14 amino acids. CDR3 DNA sequence: TGTGCCAGCAGCCCCCGGACTGGGGCCGGGGAGCTGTTTTTT. Translation: CASSPRTGAGELFF.